This T cell receptor (beta chain) came from a study of vaccination and CD4 T cells after COVID-19. The time point here: late sampling 161 to 241 days after vaccination in a few convalescent patients. Treatment: approximately nine-day PBMC culture with coronavirus spike peptide pools or control peptides (ViraFEST assay). With the Oncomine TCR Beta short-read assay, DNA from cultured CD4+ T cells was sequenced. TCRdb re-called the PCR reads through MiXCR, storing one row per CDR3 protein. The data contain 20,000 to 25,000 distinct CDR3 sequences, 45% to 55% of them seen just once; the ten biggest clones take up about 13%. The CDR3 runs to 12 residues. CDR1 KGHSH and CDR2 LQKENI come from the germline V gene. V lost 3 bases and J 5 bases, leaving 7 bases between the germline ends. About this clonotype itself: Its antigen remains unknown.

This rearrangement joins TRBV18 to TRBJ2-5; D unresolved. The TCR comes from a human donor who had recovered from COVID-19. Sequences were derived from CD4+ T cells from blood, cultured in vitro, sampled about 7 months after SARS-CoV-2 vaccination. CDR3 DNA: TGTGCCAGCTCACCTCCCACGGAGACCCAGTACTTC. Amino acid sequence: CASSPPTETQYF. The complete variable domain, with remaining parts taken from reference TRBV18 and TRBJ2-5, reads NAGVMQNPRHLVRRRGQEARLRCSPMKGHSHVYWYRQLPEEGLKFMVYLQKENIIDESGMPKERFSAEFPKEGPSILRIQQVVRGDSAAYFCASSPPTETQYFGPGTRLLVL.